This is a list of T cell receptor beta chains from one sample in a study of CD8+CD57+ T cells in acquired aplastic anemia. TCRdb reanalysed the reads using MiXCR and keeps one entry per CDR3 protein. The table lists roughly 200,000 distinct CDR3 sequences, approximately 60% of them singletons. Sequencing was carried out using sorted CD4+, CD8+, or CD8+CD57+ T cells (not recorded which) from PBMCs. The source of these receptors is a human donor in good health. Both conserved end residues are part of each CDR3. A D gene is named only where the DNA matches it firmly. Size is stated for part of the rows, as once, few or many counts, or as a class when the clone is expanded.

d_gene: .; abundance: .; j_gene: TRBJ2-7; v_gene: TRBV5-5; CDR3aa: CASSLAGVEGEQYF; CDR3nt: TGCGCCAGCAGCTTGGCCGGGGTGGAGGGCGAGCAGTACTTC
d_gene: TRBD2; abundance: many; j_gene: TRBJ2-7; v_gene: TRBV6-6; CDR3aa: CASSYWASGREGVSYEQYF; CDR3nt: TGTGCCAGCAGTTACTGGGCTAGCGGGAGGGAGGGGGTCTCCTACGAGCAGTACTTC
d_gene: TRBD1; abundance: .; j_gene: TRBJ2-5; v_gene: TRBV6-4; CDR3aa: CASSDSETGSQYF; CDR3nt: TGTGCCAGCAGTGACTCAGAGACAGGGTCCCAGTACTTC
d_gene: .; abundance: .; j_gene: TRBJ2-5; v_gene: TRBV5-1; CDR3aa: CASSRDGGTQYF; CDR3nt: TGCGCCAGCAGCCGGGACGGTGGGACCCAGTACTTC
d_gene: .; abundance: .; j_gene: TRBJ1-4; v_gene: TRBV11-2; CDR3aa: CASSNGRGREKLFF; CDR3nt: TGTGCCAGCAGCAACGGGCGGGGACGGGAAAAACTGTTTTTT
d_gene: .; abundance: .; j_gene: TRBJ1-5; v_gene: TRBV10-3; CDR3aa: CAISEAGGILPQHF; CDR3nt: TGTGCCATCAGTGAGGCGGGCGGTATCTTGCCCCAGCATTTT
d_gene: .; abundance: .; j_gene: TRBJ2-3; v_gene: TRBV6-4; CDR3aa: CASSDSIVAHNEQYF; CDR3nt: TGTGCCAGCAGTGACTCGATAGTAGCACACAATGAGCAGTATTTT
d_gene: .; abundance: .; j_gene: TRBJ1-5; v_gene: TRBV6-1; CDR3aa: CASSYGPDQPQHF; CDR3nt: TGTGCCAGCAGTTACGGGCCAGATCAGCCCCAGCATTTT
d_gene: TRBD1; abundance: few; j_gene: TRBJ2-7; v_gene: TRBV7-9; CDR3aa: CASSHRDRVGEQYF; CDR3nt: TGTGCCAGCAGCCACCGGGACAGGGTTGGGGAGCAGTACTTC
d_gene: TRBD1; abundance: .; j_gene: TRBJ2-3; v_gene: TRBV5-1; CDR3aa: CASSSGTGMGTDTQYF; CDR3nt: TGCGCCAGCAGCTCCGGGACAGGGATGGGCACAGATACGCAGTATTTT
d_gene: TRBD1; abundance: .; j_gene: TRBJ2-3; v_gene: TRBV9; CDR3aa: CASSYDRGQDTQYF; CDR3nt: TGTGCCAGCAGCTACGACAGGGGGCAAGATACGCAGTATTTT
d_gene: .; abundance: many; j_gene: TRBJ1-3; v_gene: TRBV7-3; CDR3aa: CASSSPQDNSGNTIYF; CDR3nt: TGTGCCAGCAGCTCCCCCCAGGACAACTCTGGAAACACCATATATTTT
d_gene: .; abundance: .; j_gene: TRBJ1-2; v_gene: TRBV19; CDR3aa: CASSIEGTPRNYGYTF; CDR3nt: TGTGCCAGTAGTATAGAAGGCACCCCAAGGAACTATGGCTACACCTTC
d_gene: TRBD1; abundance: .; j_gene: TRBJ2-1; v_gene: TRBV7-6; CDR3aa: CTSSNRQGHNEQFF; CDR3nt: TGTACCAGCAGCAATCGACAGGGCCACAATGAGCAGTTCTTC
d_gene: TRBD1; abundance: .; j_gene: TRBJ2-7; v_gene: TRBV29-1; CDR3aa: CSVAARDRVYEQYF; CDR3nt: TGCAGCGTTGCGGCAAGGGACAGGGTGTACGAGCAGTACTTC
d_gene: .; abundance: .; j_gene: TRBJ1-1; v_gene: TRBV19; CDR3aa: CASSIGRGVTEAFF; CDR3nt: TGTGCCAGTAGTATCGGGAGGGGGGTCACTGAAGCTTTCTTT
d_gene: .; abundance: .; j_gene: TRBJ2-7; v_gene: TRBV2; CDR3aa: CAMTVTSSFEQYF; CDR3nt: TGTGCCATGACTGTGACGAGCTCCTTCGAGCAGTACTTC
d_gene: .; abundance: many; j_gene: TRBJ1-5; v_gene: TRBV12-3/TRBV12-4; CDR3aa: CASRPTGFSNQPQHF; CDR3nt: TGTGCCAGCAGACCTACAGGGTTCAGCAATCAGCCCCAGCATTTT
d_gene: .; abundance: few; j_gene: TRBJ1-6; v_gene: TRBV4-3; CDR3aa: CASSQDFPLTGGNSPLHF; CDR3nt: TGCGCCAGCAGCCAAGACTTTCCGTTAACAGGAGGAAATTCACCCCTCCACTTT
d_gene: .; abundance: .; j_gene: TRBJ2-5; v_gene: TRBV7-9; CDR3aa: CASSLTAGSQETQYF; CDR3nt: TGTGCCAGCAGCTTAACGGCGGGCTCACAAGAGACCCAGTACTTC
d_gene: .; abundance: .; j_gene: TRBJ2-3; v_gene: TRBV6-4; CDR3aa: CASSDGQGSYNEQYF; CDR3nt: TGTGCCAGCAGTGACGGGCAGGGCTCCTACAATGAGCAGTATTTT
d_gene: TRBD2; abundance: many; j_gene: TRBJ2-1; v_gene: TRBV19; CDR3aa: CASRPRGLAVGEQFF; CDR3nt: TGTGCCAGTAGGCCAAGAGGACTAGCAGTCGGTGAGCAGTTCTTC
d_gene: TRBD1; abundance: few; j_gene: TRBJ1-2; v_gene: TRBV12-3/TRBV12-4; CDR3aa: CASSPGTGDYGYTF; CDR3nt: TGTGCCAGCAGTCCGGGGACAGGGGACTATGGCTACACCTTC
d_gene: .; abundance: .; j_gene: TRBJ1-2; v_gene: TRBV2; CDR3aa: CASSALGRLYGYTF; CDR3nt: TGTGCCAGCAGTGCTCTCGGCAGACTCTATGGCTACACCTTC
d_gene: TRBD1; abundance: .; j_gene: TRBJ1-1; v_gene: TRBV5-1; CDR3aa: CASSWDSNTEAFF; CDR3nt: TGCGCCAGCAGCTGGGACAGTAACACTGAAGCTTTCTTT
d_gene: .; abundance: .; j_gene: TRBJ1-1; v_gene: TRBV11-2; CDR3aa: CASNLQPNTEAFF; CDR3nt: TGTGCCAGCAACTTACAACCGAACACTGAAGCTTTCTTT
d_gene: .; abundance: once; j_gene: TRBJ2-4; v_gene: TRBV7-2; CDR3aa: CASSPRDPKNIQYF; CDR3nt: TGTGCCAGCAGCCCAAGGGATCCCAAAAACATTCAGTACTTC
d_gene: TRBD2; abundance: .; j_gene: TRBJ2-7; v_gene: TRBV25-1; CDR3aa: CASSEVGTSGYEQYF; CDR3nt: TGTGCCAGCAGTGAAGTGGGGACTAGCGGCTACGAGCAGTACTTC
d_gene: .; abundance: .; j_gene: TRBJ2-7; v_gene: TRBV7-9; CDR3aa: CASSFGVGTEYEQYF; CDR3nt: TGTGCCAGCAGCTTCGGGGTTGGGACGGAATACGAGCAGTACTTC
d_gene: .; abundance: .; j_gene: TRBJ2-3; v_gene: TRBV20-1; CDR3aa: CSAYRTESTDTQYF; CDR3nt: TGCAGTGCCTACAGAACAGAAAGCACAGATACGCAGTATTTT
d_gene: .; abundance: .; j_gene: TRBJ2-3; v_gene: TRBV20-1; CDR3aa: CSAMQSGDTQYF; CDR3nt: TGCAGTGCTATGCAATCAGGAGATACGCAGTATTTT
d_gene: .; abundance: .; j_gene: TRBJ2-4; v_gene: TRBV24-1; CDR3aa: CATSFAGSSGDIQYF; CDR3nt: TGTGCCACCAGCTTTGCCGGGAGTTCTGGGGACATTCAGTACTTC
d_gene: TRBD1; abundance: many; j_gene: TRBJ2-1; v_gene: TRBV5-8; CDR3aa: CASSFRDRADEQFF; CDR3nt: TGTGCCAGCAGCTTCCGGGACAGGGCCGATGAGCAGTTCTTC
d_gene: TRBD2; abundance: .; j_gene: TRBJ2-7; v_gene: TRBV6-6; CDR3aa: CASTLLANHEQYF; CDR3nt: TGTGCCAGCACCTTACTAGCGAACCACGAGCAGTACTTC
d_gene: .; abundance: .; j_gene: TRBJ1-2; v_gene: TRBV9; CDR3aa: CASSPQTGQDYGYTF; CDR3nt: TGTGCCAGCAGCCCCCAAACCGGCCAGGACTATGGCTACACCTTC
d_gene: .; abundance: many; j_gene: TRBJ2-5; v_gene: TRBV10-1; CDR3aa: CASSELQLGETQYF; CDR3nt: TGCGCCAGCAGTGAGCTCCAGCTGGGTGAGACCCAGTACTTC
d_gene: .; abundance: .; j_gene: TRBJ2-5; v_gene: TRBV2; CDR3aa: CASSLPRRFGETQYF; CDR3nt: TGTGCCAGCAGCCTCCCCCGGAGGTTCGGAGAGACCCAGTACTTC
d_gene: .; abundance: .; j_gene: TRBJ2-1; v_gene: TRBV15; CDR3aa: CATSRDLAVNEQFF; CDR3nt: TGTGCCACCAGCAGAGATCTAGCAGTCAATGAGCAGTTCTTC
d_gene: .; abundance: .; j_gene: TRBJ1-2; v_gene: TRBV7-9; CDR3aa: CASSPTTKGLSSYGYTF; CDR3nt: TGTGCCAGCAGCCCAACGACGAAGGGGTTGAGTAGCTATGGCTACACCTTC
d_gene: .; abundance: .; j_gene: TRBJ2-1; v_gene: TRBV20-1; CDR3aa: CSARVEPSNEQFF; CDR3nt: TGCAGTGCTAGAGTAGAACCCTCAAATGAGCAGTTCTTC
d_gene: .; abundance: .; j_gene: TRBJ1-5; v_gene: TRBV10-2; CDR3aa: CASSEATPEPQHF; CDR3nt: TGCGCCAGCAGTGAAGCGACGCCGGAGCCCCAGCATTTT
d_gene: TRBD1; abundance: .; j_gene: TRBJ1-1; v_gene: TRBV10-3; CDR3aa: CAINPGGIEAFF; CDR3nt: TGTGCCATCAATCCAGGGGGAATTGAAGCTTTCTTT
d_gene: .; abundance: .; j_gene: TRBJ1-1; v_gene: TRBV7-3; CDR3aa: CASSFSPLNTEAFF; CDR3nt: TGTGCCAGCAGCTTCTCTCCTCTGAACACTGAAGCTTTCTTT
d_gene: .; abundance: .; j_gene: TRBJ2-6; v_gene: TRBV19; CDR3aa: CANIGVGGANVLTF; CDR3nt: TGTGCCAATATTGGGGTGGGTGGGGCCAACGTCCTGACTTTC
d_gene: .; abundance: .; j_gene: TRBJ2-7; v_gene: TRBV15; CDR3aa: CATSRVDATYEQYF; CDR3nt: TGTGCCACCAGCAGAGTGGACGCGACCTACGAGCAGTACTTC
d_gene: .; abundance: .; j_gene: TRBJ2-1; v_gene: TRBV5-4; CDR3aa: CASSLNPSYNEQFF; CDR3nt: TGTGCCAGCAGCTTAAACCCCTCCTACAATGAGCAGTTCTTC
d_gene: TRBD1; abundance: once; j_gene: TRBJ2-5; v_gene: TRBV7-2; CDR3aa: CASSLGGTEGETQYF; CDR3nt: TGTGCCAGCAGCTTAGGTGGGACAGAAGGAGAGACCCAGTACTTC
d_gene: .; abundance: once; j_gene: TRBJ2-7; v_gene: TRBV7-9; CDR3aa: CASGGMPGPYEQYF; CDR3nt: TGTGCCAGCGGCGGGATGCCAGGGCCCTACGAGCAGTACTTC
d_gene: .; abundance: .; j_gene: TRBJ1-1; v_gene: TRBV20-1; CDR3aa: CSAKKGGTEAFF; CDR3nt: TGCAGTGCTAAAAAGGGAGGGACTGAAGCTTTCTTT
d_gene: .; abundance: many; j_gene: TRBJ1-2; v_gene: TRBV12-3/TRBV12-4; CDR3aa: CASKPGTLYGYTF; CDR3nt: TGTGCCAGCAAGCCGGGAACCCTCTATGGCTACACCTTC
d_gene: .; abundance: .; j_gene: TRBJ2-2; v_gene: TRBV20-1; CDR3aa: CSASTRRGGELFF; CDR3nt: TGCAGTGCTAGTACTAGAAGAGGCGGGGAGCTGTTTTTT
d_gene: .; abundance: many; j_gene: TRBJ2-7; v_gene: TRBV12-3/TRBV12-4; CDR3aa: CASSSLDEQFYEQYF; CDR3nt: TGTGCCAGCAGTTCTTTAGACGAACAGTTCTACGAGCAGTACTTC
d_gene: .; abundance: .; j_gene: TRBJ2-2; v_gene: TRBV2; CDR3aa: CASSGTSTGELFF; CDR3nt: TGCGCCAGCAGTGGAACTAGTACCGGGGAGCTGTTTTTT
d_gene: TRBD1; abundance: few; j_gene: TRBJ1-2; v_gene: TRBV27; CDR3aa: CASSLIWGQGNYGYTF; CDR3nt: TGTGCCAGCAGTCTCATTTGGGGACAGGGAAACTATGGCTACACCTTC